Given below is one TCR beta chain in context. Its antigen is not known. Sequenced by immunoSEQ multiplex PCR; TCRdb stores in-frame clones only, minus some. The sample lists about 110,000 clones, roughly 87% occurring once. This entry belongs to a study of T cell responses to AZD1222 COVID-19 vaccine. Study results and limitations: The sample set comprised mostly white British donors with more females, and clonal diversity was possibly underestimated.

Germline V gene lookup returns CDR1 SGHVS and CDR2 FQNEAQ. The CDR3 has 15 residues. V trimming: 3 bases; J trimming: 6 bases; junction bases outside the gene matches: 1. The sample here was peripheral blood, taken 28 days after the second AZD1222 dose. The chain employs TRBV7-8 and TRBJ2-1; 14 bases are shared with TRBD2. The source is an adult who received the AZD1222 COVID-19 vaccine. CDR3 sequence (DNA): TGTGCCAGCAGCTTCGGACTAGCGGGAGGCAATGAGCAGTTCTTC. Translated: CASSFGLAGGNEQFF.